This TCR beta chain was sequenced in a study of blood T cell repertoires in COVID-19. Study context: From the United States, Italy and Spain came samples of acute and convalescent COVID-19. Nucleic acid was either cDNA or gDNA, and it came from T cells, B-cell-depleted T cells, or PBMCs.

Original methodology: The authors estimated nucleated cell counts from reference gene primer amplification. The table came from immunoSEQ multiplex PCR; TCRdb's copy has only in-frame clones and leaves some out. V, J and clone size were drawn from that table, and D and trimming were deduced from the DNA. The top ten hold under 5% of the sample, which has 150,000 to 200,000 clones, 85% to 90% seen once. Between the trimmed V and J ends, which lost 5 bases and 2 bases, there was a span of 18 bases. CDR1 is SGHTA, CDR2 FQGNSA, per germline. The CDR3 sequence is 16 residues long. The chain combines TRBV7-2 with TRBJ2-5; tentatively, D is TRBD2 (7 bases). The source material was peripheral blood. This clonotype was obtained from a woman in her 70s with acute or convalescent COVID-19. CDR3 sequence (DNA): TGTGCCAGCAGCCTCCCGGGGGGACACACACAAGAGACCCAGTACTTC. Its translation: CASSLPGGHTQETQYF.